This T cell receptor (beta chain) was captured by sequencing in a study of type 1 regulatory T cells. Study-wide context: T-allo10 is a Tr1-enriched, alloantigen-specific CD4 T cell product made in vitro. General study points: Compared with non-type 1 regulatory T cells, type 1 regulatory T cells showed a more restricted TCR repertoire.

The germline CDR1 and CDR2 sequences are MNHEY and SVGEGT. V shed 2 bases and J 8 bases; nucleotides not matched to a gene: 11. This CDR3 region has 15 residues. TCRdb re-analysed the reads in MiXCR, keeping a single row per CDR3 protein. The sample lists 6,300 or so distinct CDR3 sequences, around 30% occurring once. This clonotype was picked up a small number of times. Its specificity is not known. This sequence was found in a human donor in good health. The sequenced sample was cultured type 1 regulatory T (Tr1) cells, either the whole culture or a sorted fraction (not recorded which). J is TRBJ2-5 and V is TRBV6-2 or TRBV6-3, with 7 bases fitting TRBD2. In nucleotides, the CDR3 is TGTGCCAGCAGTTACAGGGCGGGAGAAATTCGAACCCAGTACTTC. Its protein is CASSYRAGEIRTQYF.